This T cell receptor beta chain was retrieved from a study of naive and memory T cell subsets. The V end was cut by 5 bases, the J end by 5 bases, with 15 bases between. The CDR3 sequence is 14 residues long. Both TRBC1 and TRBC2 were covered by a beta constant-region primer of two equimolar oligonucleotides. Nested alpha and beta constant-region primers with the SP2 primer drove four PCR rounds on ligated cDNA. TCRdb reprocessed the UMI-ligation and nested PCR reads with MiXCR, giving one entry per CDR3 protein. The data show 150,000 or so distinct CDR3 sequences, over 20% seen once. Findings and limits, study-wide: Possibly reflecting memory cells re-expressing CD45RA, a few larger clonotypes occurred in naive repertoires, especially CD8. Findings for naive and memory subsets could not be checked against ground truth.

Concerning this clonotype: The antigen is unknown.

Material for sequencing was naive CD4+ T cells from blood. The TCR originated in a human donor in good health. The genes are TRBV12-3 or TRBV12-4 and TRBJ2-5; D may be TRBD2 (6 bases). CDR3 DNA sequence: TGTGCCAGCAGTAGACGGGGGTTTGAGGAGACCCAGTACTTC. This translates into CASSRRGFEETQYF.